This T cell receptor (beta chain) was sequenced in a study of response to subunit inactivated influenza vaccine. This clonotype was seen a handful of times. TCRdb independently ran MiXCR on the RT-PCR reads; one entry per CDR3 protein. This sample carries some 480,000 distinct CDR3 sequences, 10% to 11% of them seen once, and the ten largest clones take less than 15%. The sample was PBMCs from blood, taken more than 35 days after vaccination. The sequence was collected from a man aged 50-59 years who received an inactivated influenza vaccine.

The CDR3 region has the DNA TGTGCCAGCAGCTTAGCGGCCATGGGGGCTGGGGAGACCCAGTACTTC. Protein: CASSLAAMGAGETQYF. The chain employs TRBV7-8 and TRBJ2-5; D possibly corresponds to TRBD1 (6 bases). V was pared by 0 bases and J by 5 bases, with 16 bases between. In germline, CDR1 is SGHVS, CDR2 FQNEAQ. This CDR3 has 16 amino acids.